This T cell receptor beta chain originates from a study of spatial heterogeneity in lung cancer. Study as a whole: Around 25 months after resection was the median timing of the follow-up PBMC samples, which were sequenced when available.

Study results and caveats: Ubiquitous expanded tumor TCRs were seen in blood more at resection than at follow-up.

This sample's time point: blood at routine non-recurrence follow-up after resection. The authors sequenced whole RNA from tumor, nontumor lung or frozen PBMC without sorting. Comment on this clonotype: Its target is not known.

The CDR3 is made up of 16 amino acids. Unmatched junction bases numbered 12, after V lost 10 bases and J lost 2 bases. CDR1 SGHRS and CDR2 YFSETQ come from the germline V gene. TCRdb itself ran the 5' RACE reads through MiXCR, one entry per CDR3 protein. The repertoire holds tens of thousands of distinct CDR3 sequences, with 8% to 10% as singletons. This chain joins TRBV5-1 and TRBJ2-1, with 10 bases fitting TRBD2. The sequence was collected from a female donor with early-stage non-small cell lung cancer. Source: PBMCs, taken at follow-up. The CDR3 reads CAGQMTAGGAYNEQFF. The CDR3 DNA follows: TGCGCCGGCCAAATGACAGCGGGAGGGGCCTACAATGAGCAGTTCTTC.